This is a list of T cell receptor beta chains from one sample in a study of shared clonotypes between healthy human individuals. Measured with immunoSEQ multiplex PCR; TCRdb has only the in-frame clones, and not every one. In the table there are over 850,000 clones, approximately 78% of which are singletons. Material: memory CD4+ T cells from PBMCs. These TCRs come from a man aged 18 to 30 in good health. Some clones in this sample may be carry-over from other donors' samples. CDR3s include the opening cysteine and the closing phenylalanine or tryptophan. Fields, in order: CDR3 DNA, CDR3 protein, V gene, J gene, clone size, CDR3 length, D gene. D genes are given only for firm matches. Clone size is stated in some rows and not others, as once, few, many or a class when expanded.

cdr3_nt: TGCGCCAGCAGCCCCTCCCTAGAGAATGAGCAGTTCTTC
cdr3_aa: CASSPSLENEQFF
v_call: TRBV5-1
j_call: TRBJ2-1
clone_size: NA
cdr3_length: 13
d_call: NA

cdr3_nt: TGTGCCAGCAGCCAAGAAGGAGGAAGGGGGATTCCTAATGAAAAACTGTTTTTT
cdr3_aa: CASSQEGGRGIPNEKLFF
v_call: TRBV4-2
j_call: TRBJ1-4
clone_size: NA
cdr3_length: 18
d_call: NA

cdr3_nt: TGTGCCAGCAGTTACTCGGGGCAGGCCTACTACGAGCAGTACTTC
cdr3_aa: CASSYSGQAYYEQYF
v_call: TRBV6-5
j_call: TRBJ2-7
clone_size: NA
cdr3_length: 15
d_call: NA

cdr3_nt: TGTGCCAGCAGTTTACGCACCCATGGCTACACCTTC
cdr3_aa: CASSLRTHGYTF
v_call: TRBV28
j_call: TRBJ1-2
clone_size: NA
cdr3_length: 12
d_call: NA

cdr3_nt: TGTGCCAGCAGCGTGTCCCAGGGACAGACCCAGTACTTC
cdr3_aa: CASSVSQGQTQYF
v_call: TRBV5-4
j_call: TRBJ2-5
clone_size: NA
cdr3_length: 13
d_call: NA

cdr3_nt: TGTGCCAGCAGTTTCCGGACAGGGGATAATGAAAAACTGTTTTTT
cdr3_aa: CASSFRTGDNEKLFF
v_call: TRBV27
j_call: TRBJ1-4
clone_size: NA
cdr3_length: 15
d_call: TRBD1

cdr3_nt: TGTGCCAGCAGCTTAACTACTAGCGTTGTTGGGACCCAGTACTTC
cdr3_aa: CASSLTTSVVGTQYF
v_call: TRBV11-2
j_call: TRBJ2-5
clone_size: once
cdr3_length: 15
d_call: TRBD2

cdr3_nt: TGTGCCAGCAGCTTGGGACAGGGGGCAAGTGGCTCCTACAATGAGCAGTTCTTC
cdr3_aa: CASSLGQGASGSYNEQFF
v_call: TRBV5-6
j_call: TRBJ2-1
clone_size: NA
cdr3_length: 18
d_call: TRBD1

cdr3_nt: TGTGCCAGCAGGGGACAGGGGGCCTCCTACGAGCAGTACTTC
cdr3_aa: CASRGQGASYEQYF
v_call: TRBV6-5
j_call: TRBJ2-7
clone_size: NA
cdr3_length: 14
d_call: TRBD1

cdr3_nt: TGTGCCAGCAGCCCACGGGGCGGGAGGGGCGAGACCCAGTACTTC
cdr3_aa: CASSPRGGRGETQYF
v_call: TRBV7-6
j_call: TRBJ2-5
clone_size: NA
cdr3_length: 15
d_call: TRBD2

cdr3_nt: TGTGCCAGCAGCTTAACGGAAGCGTCTCGATACGAGCAGTACTTC
cdr3_aa: CASSLTEASRYEQYF
v_call: TRBV7-3
j_call: TRBJ2-7
clone_size: NA
cdr3_length: 15
d_call: NA

cdr3_nt: TGTGCCAGCAGTCCCCCTAAGAACACTGAAGCTTTCTTT
cdr3_aa: CASSPPKNTEAFF
v_call: TRBV6-1
j_call: TRBJ1-1
clone_size: NA
cdr3_length: 13
d_call: NA

cdr3_nt: TGTGCCAGCAGTATCGGGGACTCAAGGGTTGAGCAGTTCTTC
cdr3_aa: CASSIGDSRVEQFF
v_call: TRBV2
j_call: TRBJ2-1
clone_size: once
cdr3_length: 14
d_call: NA

cdr3_nt: TGTGCCAGTAGTGGCACCGGGACAGTCTCTGGAAACACCATATATTTT
cdr3_aa: CASSGTGTVSGNTIYF
v_call: TRBV19
j_call: TRBJ1-3
clone_size: NA
cdr3_length: 16
d_call: TRBD1

cdr3_nt: TGTGCCAGCAGCTTAGGGGCGGGAGTAGTAGATACGCAGTATTTT
cdr3_aa: CASSLGAGVVDTQYF
v_call: TRBV7-3
j_call: TRBJ2-3
clone_size: NA
cdr3_length: 15
d_call: TRBD2

cdr3_nt: TGCGCCAGCAGCGCCCCTCGGGAGAGTGGCTACACCTTC
cdr3_aa: CASSAPRESGYTF
v_call: TRBV5-1
j_call: TRBJ1-2
clone_size: NA
cdr3_length: 13
d_call: NA

cdr3_nt: TGTGCCAGCAGGATTACCCTGGGACAGGCTGGGGGGGAGCTGTTTTTT
cdr3_aa: CASRITLGQAGGELFF
v_call: TRBV21-1
j_call: TRBJ2-2
clone_size: NA
cdr3_length: 16
d_call: NA

cdr3_nt: TGTGCCAGCAGCCCCGGGGGGTACGAGCAGTACTTC
cdr3_aa: CASSPGGYEQYF
v_call: TRBV27
j_call: TRBJ2-7
clone_size: NA
cdr3_length: 12
d_call: TRBD2

cdr3_nt: TGTGCCAGCAGCTCCCATGGGCAGTTCTTC
cdr3_aa: CASSSHGQFF
v_call: TRBV11-2
j_call: TRBJ2-1
clone_size: NA
cdr3_length: 10
d_call: NA

cdr3_nt: TGTGCCTACTCGGTCCGTGACGGCTACACCTTC
cdr3_aa: CAYSVRDGYTF
v_call: TRBV30
j_call: TRBJ1-2
clone_size: NA
cdr3_length: 11
d_call: NA

cdr3_nt: TGTGCCAGCAGCCGGGCCTTCGGTACTGCGGCTGGAAACACCATATATTTT
cdr3_aa: CASSRAFGTAAGNTIYF
v_call: TRBV7-8
j_call: TRBJ1-3
clone_size: NA
cdr3_length: 17
d_call: NA

cdr3_nt: TGTGCCAGCAGTGTTTTCCAGGGCCGGTCTAATCAGCCCCAGCATTTT
cdr3_aa: CASSVFQGRSNQPQHF
v_call: TRBV6-1
j_call: TRBJ1-5
clone_size: NA
cdr3_length: 16
d_call: NA

cdr3_nt: TGCGCCAGCAGCTTGGAGGGTCCAGGGGGCGATGAGCAGTTCTTC
cdr3_aa: CASSLEGPGGDEQFF
v_call: TRBV5-1
j_call: TRBJ2-1
clone_size: NA
cdr3_length: 15
d_call: TRBD1

cdr3_nt: TGTGCCAGCAGTTTACTGGCACGGAGGGGCTACGAGCAGTACTTC
cdr3_aa: CASSLLARRGYEQYF
v_call: TRBV27
j_call: TRBJ2-7
clone_size: NA
cdr3_length: 15
d_call: NA

cdr3_nt: TGTGCCAGCAGCTTATGGCAGAACACTGAAGCTTTCTTT
cdr3_aa: CASSLWQNTEAFF
v_call: TRBV7-3
j_call: TRBJ1-1
clone_size: NA
cdr3_length: 13
d_call: NA

cdr3_nt: TGTGCCAGCATGGGATACACAGATACGCAGTATTTT
cdr3_aa: CASMGYTDTQYF
v_call: TRBV28
j_call: TRBJ2-3
clone_size: NA
cdr3_length: 12
d_call: NA

cdr3_nt: TGCGCCAGCAGCTTGGCCCTAACAGGGGGGTCTGATACGCAGTATTTT
cdr3_aa: CASSLALTGGSDTQYF
v_call: TRBV5-1
j_call: TRBJ2-3
clone_size: NA
cdr3_length: 16
d_call: TRBD1

cdr3_nt: TGTGCCAGCAGTTTAGTGGGGCAAGGTTTTGAAAAACTGTTTTTT
cdr3_aa: CASSLVGQGFEKLFF
v_call: TRBV28
j_call: TRBJ1-4
clone_size: NA
cdr3_length: 15
d_call: NA

cdr3_nt: TGTGCCTGGATTCGGGGGTGGGACTATGGCTACACCTTC
cdr3_aa: CAWIRGWDYGYTF
v_call: TRBV30
j_call: TRBJ1-2
clone_size: NA
cdr3_length: 13
d_call: NA

cdr3_nt: TGTGCCAGCTCCTTAGCGGGACTGTACGAGCAGTACTTC
cdr3_aa: CASSLAGLYEQYF
v_call: TRBV28
j_call: TRBJ2-7
clone_size: NA
cdr3_length: 13
d_call: TRBD2

cdr3_nt: TGCGCCAGCAGCTTGTTCAGGGGGATCAACAATGAGCAGTTCTTC
cdr3_aa: CASSLFRGINNEQFF
v_call: TRBV5-1
j_call: TRBJ2-1
clone_size: NA
cdr3_length: 15
d_call: TRBD1

cdr3_nt: TGTGCCAGCAGCCCCGACAGGGAGGCTAACTATGGCTACACCTTC
cdr3_aa: CASSPDREANYGYTF
v_call: TRBV6-5
j_call: TRBJ1-2
clone_size: once
cdr3_length: 15
d_call: TRBD1

cdr3_nt: TGTGCCAGCAGCCAACCCGGGACTCTTGGGGGCAATGAGCAGTTCTTC
cdr3_aa: CASSQPGTLGGNEQFF
v_call: TRBV28
j_call: TRBJ2-1
clone_size: NA
cdr3_length: 16
d_call: NA

cdr3_nt: TGTGCCAGCAGCTTAGTCCCGGGATCCTACGAGCAGTACTTC
cdr3_aa: CASSLVPGSYEQYF
v_call: TRBV7-2
j_call: TRBJ2-7
clone_size: NA
cdr3_length: 14
d_call: NA

cdr3_nt: TGTGCCAGCAGCTTTACTAGCGGGGGAACCTACGAGCAGTACTTC
cdr3_aa: CASSFTSGGTYEQYF
v_call: TRBV7-8
j_call: TRBJ2-7
clone_size: NA
cdr3_length: 15
d_call: TRBD2

cdr3_nt: TGTGCCAGCAGCTTGGCGGGGCAGGGCTCAGGATCCTACGAGCAGTACTTC
cdr3_aa: CASSLAGQGSGSYEQYF
v_call: TRBV5-6
j_call: TRBJ2-7
clone_size: NA
cdr3_length: 17
d_call: NA

cdr3_nt: TGCGCCAGCAGCCAAGGAAGACAGGGTCTAAACAATGAGCAGTTCTTC
cdr3_aa: CASSQGRQGLNNEQFF
v_call: TRBV4-3
j_call: TRBJ2-1
clone_size: NA
cdr3_length: 16
d_call: TRBD1

cdr3_nt: TGTGCCAGCAGCTCCCGAGAGGGCAGGGGGAATGAAAAACTGTTTTTT
cdr3_aa: CASSSREGRGNEKLFF
v_call: TRBV5-4
j_call: TRBJ1-4
clone_size: once
cdr3_length: 16
d_call: TRBD1

cdr3_nt: TGTGCCAGTAGTATAGATGCCTCAAGGGAGCAGTACTTC
cdr3_aa: CASSIDASREQYF
v_call: TRBV19
j_call: TRBJ2-7
clone_size: NA
cdr3_length: 13
d_call: NA

cdr3_nt: TGTGCCAGCAGTGAGGTCGTCGGGGAGCTGTTTTTT
cdr3_aa: CASSEVVGELFF
v_call: TRBV2
j_call: TRBJ2-2
clone_size: NA
cdr3_length: 12
d_call: NA

cdr3_nt: TGTGCCAGCAGCGGGACAGGGGGAAGTCAGCCCCAGCATTTT
cdr3_aa: CASSGTGGSQPQHF
v_call: TRBV2
j_call: TRBJ1-5
clone_size: NA
cdr3_length: 14
d_call: TRBD1

cdr3_nt: TGTGCCAGCAGTGTGGCGAGGGTCAATCAGCCCCAGCATTTT
cdr3_aa: CASSVARVNQPQHF
v_call: TRBV6-1
j_call: TRBJ1-5
clone_size: NA
cdr3_length: 14
d_call: NA

cdr3_nt: TGCGCCAGCAGCCAATTACTACAGGGGGAAGAGACCCAGTACTTC
cdr3_aa: CASSQLLQGEETQYF
v_call: TRBV4-1
j_call: TRBJ2-5
clone_size: NA
cdr3_length: 15
d_call: TRBD1

cdr3_nt: TGTGCCAGCAGTTTGAGGGACAACTACACCTTC
cdr3_aa: CASSLRDNYTF
v_call: TRBV28
j_call: TRBJ1-2
clone_size: NA
cdr3_length: 11
d_call: NA

cdr3_nt: TGTGCCAGCAGTGACTTGGACAGGCAGTTCTTC
cdr3_aa: CASSDLDRQFF
v_call: TRBV2
j_call: TRBJ2-1
clone_size: NA
cdr3_length: 11
d_call: NA

cdr3_nt: TGTGCCAGCAGCGCGTCACTAGCGGGTAACGCCCAAGAGACCCAGTACTTC
cdr3_aa: CASSASLAGNAQETQYF
v_call: TRBV9
j_call: TRBJ2-5
clone_size: few
cdr3_length: 17
d_call: TRBD2

cdr3_nt: TGTGCCGGCGTCGACGGGGCCCAAGAGACCCAGTACTTC
cdr3_aa: CAGVDGAQETQYF
v_call: TRBV6-5
j_call: TRBJ2-5
clone_size: NA
cdr3_length: 13
d_call: NA

cdr3_nt: TGCGCCAGCAGCTTCAACGGGCTAGCCACCGGGGAGCTGTTTTTT
cdr3_aa: CASSFNGLATGELFF
v_call: TRBV5-1
j_call: TRBJ2-2
clone_size: NA
cdr3_length: 15
d_call: NA

cdr3_nt: TGTGCCAGCAGCTTGCCTTTAGGGGATAACACTGAAGCTTTCTTT
cdr3_aa: CASSLPLGDNTEAFF
v_call: TRBV5-4
j_call: TRBJ1-1
clone_size: NA
cdr3_length: 15
d_call: NA

cdr3_nt: TGTGCCAGCAGTTCACGGACACCGCCTATGAACACTGAAGCTTTCTTT
cdr3_aa: CASSSRTPPMNTEAFF
v_call: TRBV28
j_call: TRBJ1-1
clone_size: NA
cdr3_length: 16
d_call: NA

cdr3_nt: TGTGCCAGCAGCGTAACGGTTGGGGACTTCTCCAATGAGCAGTTCTTC
cdr3_aa: CASSVTVGDFSNEQFF
v_call: TRBV9
j_call: TRBJ2-1
clone_size: NA
cdr3_length: 16
d_call: NA

cdr3_nt: TGTGCCAGCTCCCAGACTAGCGACTCCTACAATGAGCAGTTCTTC
cdr3_aa: CASSQTSDSYNEQFF
v_call: TRBV18
j_call: TRBJ2-1
clone_size: NA
cdr3_length: 15
d_call: TRBD2

cdr3_nt: TGCGCCAGCAGCCAAGATTCGGGGACAGATACGCAGTATTTT
cdr3_aa: CASSQDSGTDTQYF
v_call: TRBV4-3
j_call: TRBJ2-3
clone_size: few
cdr3_length: 14
d_call: NA

cdr3_nt: TGTGCCAGCAGTCCTCCCCTTCAGGGGGCCGGGGCCAACGTCCTGACTTTC
cdr3_aa: CASSPPLQGAGANVLTF
v_call: TRBV5-4
j_call: TRBJ2-6
clone_size: few
cdr3_length: 17
d_call: TRBD1

cdr3_nt: TGTGCCAGCAGCTTATCTTCGGGATCGAGGGATAACTATGGCTACACCTTC
cdr3_aa: CASSLSSGSRDNYGYTF
v_call: TRBV11-2
j_call: TRBJ1-2
clone_size: NA
cdr3_length: 17
d_call: NA

cdr3_nt: TGTGCCAGCAGCCGGGAGGGACTAGCGTCCCTGAGCTCCTACAATGAGCAGTTCTTC
cdr3_aa: CASSREGLASLSSYNEQFF
v_call: TRBV2
j_call: TRBJ2-1
clone_size: NA
cdr3_length: 19
d_call: TRBD2

cdr3_nt: TGTGCCAGCAGTTTAACGGGGACAACCTCCTACGAGCAGTACTTC
cdr3_aa: CASSLTGTTSYEQYF
v_call: TRBV28
j_call: TRBJ2-7
clone_size: NA
cdr3_length: 15
d_call: NA